The present entry profiles one T cell receptor beta chain with its context. MiXCR was run by TCRdb on the 5' RACE reads, yielding one entry per CDR3 protein. The sample includes hundreds of thousands of distinct CDR3 sequences, 18% of them seen just once. These data are taken from a study of identical twins. The CDR3 contains 15 residues. The germline V gene encodes CDR1 SGHKS and CDR2 YYEKEE (reference sequence). The V end was cut by 4 bases, the J end by 7 bases, with 20 bases between. The data were also submitted as part of a second study, on T cells expressing NK-cell markers.

The chain carries TRBV5-5 and TRBJ2-5; perhaps D is TRBD1 or TRBD2 (8 bases each). Source material: PBMCs. The clonotype was recovered from a young woman in good health. The CDR3 nucleotides read TGTGCCAGCAGCATCGACAGGGGCGGGGGGTGGACCCAGTACTTC. This translates into CASSIDRGGGWTQYF.